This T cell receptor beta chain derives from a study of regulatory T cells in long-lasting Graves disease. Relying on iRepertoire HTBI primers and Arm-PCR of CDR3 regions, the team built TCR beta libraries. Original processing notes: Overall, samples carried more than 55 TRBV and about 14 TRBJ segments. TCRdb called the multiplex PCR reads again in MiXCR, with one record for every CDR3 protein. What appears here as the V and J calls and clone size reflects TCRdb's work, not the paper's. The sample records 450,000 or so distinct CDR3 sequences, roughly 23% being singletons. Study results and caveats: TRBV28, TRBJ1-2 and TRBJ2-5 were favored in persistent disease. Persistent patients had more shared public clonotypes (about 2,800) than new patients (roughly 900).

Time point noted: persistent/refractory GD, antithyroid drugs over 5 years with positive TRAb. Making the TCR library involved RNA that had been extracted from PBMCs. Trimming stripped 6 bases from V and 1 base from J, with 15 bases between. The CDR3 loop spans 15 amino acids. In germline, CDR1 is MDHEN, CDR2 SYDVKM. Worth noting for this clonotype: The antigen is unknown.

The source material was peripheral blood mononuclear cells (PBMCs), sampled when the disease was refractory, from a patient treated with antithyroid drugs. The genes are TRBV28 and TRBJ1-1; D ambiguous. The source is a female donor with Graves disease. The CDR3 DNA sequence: TGTGCCAGCAGCTGGAGAGCCGTGGGGAACACTGAAGCTTTCTTT. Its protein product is CASSWRAVGNTEAFF.